These 5 T cell receptor beta chains came from one sample sequenced in a study of T cell changes during pregnancy in multiple sclerosis. Clones were read by immunoSEQ multiplex PCR, and TCRdb kept only the in-frame ones, dropping some. The table includes around 31,000 clones, almost 90% detected once. This sample comprised CD4+ T cells from peripheral blood mononuclear cells, obtained in the first trimester of pregnancy. The source of these receptors is a female donor in good health, enrolled as a control in a pregnancy study.

This clone came up once. The V call is TRBV7-9, the J call TRBJ1-3; D is perhaps TRBD1 (5 bases). Trimming pared 1 base from V and 4 bases from J, leaving 5 bases between. The CDR3 has 13 amino acids. Germline CDR1 and CDR2: SEHNR and FQNEAQ (reference sequence). CDR3 sequence: CASSLDRGNTIYF. Here the CDR3 DNA reads TGTGCCAGCAGCTTAGACAGGGGAAACACCATATATTTT.

Only a few counts were recorded for this clone. This chain links TRBV6-5 with TRBJ1-1; a possible D gene is TRBD1 (6 bases). The length of the CDR3 is 13 residues. Germline lookup yields CDR1 MNHEY and CDR2 SVGAGI. V was clipped by 6 bases and J by 5 bases, with 13 bases between them. CDR3 sequence (DNA): TGTGCCAGCAGCCCCAGGGGTTGGACTGAAGCTTTCTTT. Encoded protein: CASSPRGWTEAFF.

The table lists this clone with a count of one. The chain links TRBV18 to TRBJ1-2, with 7 bases lining up with TRBD1. V lost 5 bases and J lost 7; bases outside the gene matches: 10. This CDR3 is built from 14 residues. Germline loops: CDR1 KGHSH, CDR2 LQKENI. The CDR3 region has the DNA TGTGCCAGCTCAGCCAACCTACAGGGGAGTGGCTACACCTTC. It yields the protein CASSANLQGSGYTF.

This chain connects TRBV9 to TRBJ2-2; 7 bases are a match to TRBD1. The V gene's germline CDR1 is SGDLS and CDR2 YYNGEE. The CDR3 runs to 14 residues. Trimming took 4 bases from V and 5 from J; bases not matched to a gene: 5. The CDR3: CASSTQTGTGELFF. DNA for the CDR3: TGTGCCAGCAGCACCCAGACAGGGACCGGGGAGCTGTTTTTT. Complete variable domain (other parts from reference TRBV9 and TRBJ2-2): DSGVTQTPKHLITATGQRVTLRCSPRSGDLSVYWYQQSLDQGLQFLIQYYNGEERAKGNILERFSAQQFPDLHSELNLSSLELGDSALYFCASSTQTGTGELFFGEGSRLTVL.

The chain joins TRBV6-1 to TRBJ1-2; possible D gene TRBD1, 6 bases. CDR1 is MNHNS, CDR2 SASEGT, per germline. The germline V and J ends were trimmed by 2 bases and 4 bases, with 11 bases remaining between them. The CDR3 length is 14 residues. This CDR3 is CASSEIGRGYGYTF. CDR3 nucleotide sequence: TGTGCCAGCAGTGAAATAGGCAGGGGCTATGGCTACACCTTC.